These 28 T cell receptor beta chains were all obtained from the same sample, sequenced in a study of Graves' ophthalmopathy and Graves' hyperthyroidism. Amplification of the TCR beta CDR3 regions used RNA transcripts (as template). Second-round multiplex PCR followed a first-round RT-PCR using HTBI primers. TCRdb re-analysed the multiplex PCR reads in MiXCR, keeping a single row per CDR3 protein. The sample lists a few hundred thousand distinct CDR3 sequences; roughly a sixth were seen once. Sequencing used peripheral blood. Every receptor here comes from an adult woman with stable Graves' hyperthyroidism.

The chain carries TRBV2 and TRBJ1-6; D gene unclear. Germline V gene sequence: CDR1 SNHLY, CDR2 FYNNEI. Trimming pared 3 bases from V and 16 bases from J, leaving 13 bases between. This CDR3 has 12 residues. The CDR3 nucleotides read TGTGCCAGCAGTGAGGACTGGTACCGGCTCCACTTT. Translated, it gives CASSEDWYRLHF.

This clonotype was detected ten times or more. The rearrangement links TRBV6-5 to TRBJ1-1, with D tentatively TRBD1 (5 bases). The germline V and J ends were trimmed by 0 bases and 1 base, with 9 bases remaining between them. Germline lookup yields CDR1 MNHEY and CDR2 SVGAGI. CDR3 length equals 15 residues. The CDR3 coding sequence is TGTGCCAGCAGTTACTCGGGAGGGGCGAACACTGAAGCTTTCTTT. This translates into CASSYSGGANTEAFF.

Many counts were recorded for this clonotype. This sequence joins TRBV7-2 and TRBJ2-7, with TRBD2 as a possible D gene (5 bases). The V and J ends lost 3 bases and 4 bases respectively, with 16 bases between them. Germline V gene lookup returns CDR1 SGHTA and CDR2 FQGNSA. The length of the CDR3 is 15 residues. The DNA of the CDR3 is TGTGCCAGCAGCTTTGACCGGGATCCCCGGTACGAGCAGTACTTC. Translated: CASSFDRDPRYEQYF.

This clonotype was detected many times. The chain employs TRBV6-1 and TRBJ2-7, with 9 nucleotides matching TRBD2. Trimming at V came to 7 bases and at J to 3 bases, leaving 4 bases not matched to a gene. Germline CDR1 is MNHNS and CDR2 is SASEGT. The length of the CDR3 is 13 residues. The CDR3 DNA reads as TGTGCCAGCACCAATAGCGGGAGCTACGAGCAGTACTTC. Translation: CASTNSGSYEQYF.

In this sample, this clonotype turned up many times. V is TRBV12-3 or TRBV12-4 and J is TRBJ1-2; D uncertain. Between the trimmed V and J ends, which lost 3 bases and 3 bases, there was a span of 8 bases. This CDR3 spans 13 amino acids. DNA for the CDR3: TGTGCCAGCAGTTTTCCCGGGGACTATGGCTACACCTTC. Translation gives CASSFPGDYGYTF.

This clonotype appeared many times. V and J are TRBV6-5 and TRBJ2-2; no definite D call. The CDR3 is 16 residues long. V was clipped by 5 bases and J by 2 bases, with 15 bases between them. CDR1 is MNHEY, CDR2 SVGAGI, per germline. As DNA, the CDR3 is TGTGCCAGCAGTAACCAGCCCGATCCTAACACCGGGGAGCTGTTTTTT. The encoded protein is CASSNQPDPNTGELFF.

There are many counts of this clonotype. The rearrangement links TRBV6-1 to TRBJ1-1; possible D gene TRBD1, 5 bases. The CDR3 length is 13 residues. Trimming took 4 bases from V and 1 from J, leaving 7 bases between them. In germline, CDR1 is MNHNS, CDR2 SASEGT. The CDR3 nucleotides are TGTGCCAGCAGTGCACAGGAGAACACTGAAGCTTTCTTT. It specifies CASSAQENTEAFF.

This sequence joins TRBV7-2 and TRBJ2-7; 9 bases match TRBD2. The CDR3 contains 16 residues. The J segment lost 0 bases and the V segment lost 2 bases, leaving 5 bases of the junction unmatched. Germline V gene sequence: CDR1 SGHTA, CDR2 FQGNSA. As DNA, the CDR3 is TGTGCCAGCAGCTTATCGGCTAGCGGGGTCTCCTACGAGCAGTACTTC. The encoded protein is CASSLSASGVSYEQYF.

At least ten counts were recorded for this clonotype. CDR3 amino acids: CASRTEGGTGELFF. As DNA, the CDR3 is TGTGCCAGCAGAACGGAGGGTGGGACCGGGGAGCTGTTTTTT. The rearrangement links TRBV28 to TRBJ2-2; TRBD2 is a possible D gene (6 bases). CDR3 size: 14 residues. The V gene lost 6 bases and the J gene lost 5 bases, with 13 bases spanning the gap. Germline V gene sequence: CDR1 MDHEN, CDR2 SYDVKM.

In its sample, this clonotype was seen many times. The CDR3 reads CASSDTAQYEQYF. CDR3 DNA sequence: TGTGCCAGCAGTGATACGGCCCAATACGAGCAGTACTTC. The gene calls are TRBV6-1 and TRBJ2-7, with D hard to call. CDR1 and CDR2 (germline): MNHNS, SASEGT. The V gene lost 3 bases and the J gene lost 4 bases, with 10 bases spanning the gap. This CDR3 region has 13 residues.

This clonotype occurred many times. CDR3 in amino acids: CASSVGASPQETQYF. CDR3 coding DNA: TGTGCCAGCAGCGTGGGGGCAAGTCCCCAAGAGACCCAGTACTTC. The rearrangement uses TRBV9 and TRBJ2-5; perhaps TRBD1 as D (6 bases). The CDR3 has 15 amino acids. Per the germline V gene, CDR1 is SGDLS and CDR2 is YYNGEE. The ends were cut back, 2 bases at V and 1 base at J, with 12 bases in the middle.

In this sample, this clonotype turned up many times. This chain uses TRBV29-1 with TRBJ2-7, with D unclear. In germline, CDR1 is SQVTM, CDR2 ANQGSEA. This CDR3 has 12 residues. Trimming took 3 bases from V and 1 from J, leaving 7 bases between them. In DNA, the CDR3 is TGCAGCGTTGAGGGCAGTTCCTACGAGCAGTACTTC. Translation gives CSVEGSSYEQYF.

This clonotype was seen a few times. The chain couples TRBV3-1 to TRBJ2-5; no firm D call. The germline V gene has CDR1 LGHDT and CDR2 YNNKEL (reference sequence). V shed 5 bases and J shed 0 bases, with 13 bases lying between them. The CDR3 length is 15 residues. The CDR3 spells CASSLWQTDQETQYF. The DNA for the CDR3 is TGTGCCAGCAGCTTGTGGCAAACCGACCAAGAGACCCAGTACTTC.

This clonotype occurred many times. The chain recombines TRBV24-1 with TRBJ1-1, with D unclear. Germline assignment: CDR1 KGHDR and CDR2 SFDVKD. Trimming removed 2 bases from V and 9 bases from J, with 9 bases in between. This CDR3 has 12 residues. The CDR3 sequence: CATSDSRNQAFF. CDR3 in DNA: TGTGCCACCAGTGATTCCAGGAACCAAGCTTTCTTT.

This clonotype has only a few counts. V gene TRBV3-1 combines with J gene TRBJ2-5; perhaps TRBD2 as D (6 bases). Per germline, CDR1 LGHDT and CDR2 YNNKEL (reference sequence). This CDR3 contains 14 residues. Between the trimmed V and J ends, which lost 3 bases and 8 bases, there was a span of 16 bases. This chain's CDR3 is CASSHWTKQRTQYF. The CDR3 nucleotides read TGTGCCAGCAGCCATTGGACTAAGCAACGAACCCAGTACTTC.

This clonotype has at least ten counts. The chain carries TRBV6-1 and TRBJ2-7; possibly TRBD2 for D (5 bases). Trimming left V 3 bases short and J 1 base short, with 13 bases between. This CDR3 is built from 15 residues. CDR1 is MNHNS and CDR2 is SASEGT in the germline V gene. CDR3: CASSEFGVGSYEQYF. Here the CDR3 DNA reads TGTGCCAGCAGTGAGTTCGGGGTAGGATCCTACGAGCAGTACTTC.

This chain joins TRBV7-2 and TRBJ2-5, with a possible D match to TRBD2 (5 bases). V lost 1 base and J 5 bases, leaving 14 bases between the germline ends. CDR1 is SGHTA and CDR2 is FQGNSA in the germline V gene. The CDR3 consists of 15 residues. CDR3 DNA sequence: TGTGCCAGCAGCTTAGTCCGGGTCGGGGAGGAGACCCAGTACTTC. Residues: CASSLVRVGEETQYF.

This clonotype was seen at least ten times. The chain uses TRBV20-1 and TRBJ1-3; tentatively, D is TRBD1 (6 bases). Germline V CDR1 and CDR2: DFQATT, SNEGSKA (reference sequence). This CDR3 comprises 13 residues. V shed 1 base and J shed 6 bases, with 10 bases lying between them. CDR3 region: CSARVTGPNTIYF. CDR3 bases: TGCAGTGCTAGAGTTACAGGGCCAAACACCATATATTTT.

This clonotype was seen ten or more times. The rearrangement links TRBV11-2 to TRBJ2-2; 9 bases are shared with TRBD2. The ends lost 5 bases at V and 6 bases at J; junction bases unmatched: 7. This CDR3 spans 15 amino acids. The germline V gene encodes CDR1 SGHAT and CDR2 FQNNGV. DNA of the CDR3: TGTGCCAGCAGCACTAAGGGACTAGCAGCCGGGGAGCTGTTTTTT. Encoded protein: CASSTKGLAAGELFF.

This clonotype has at least ten counts. This chain connects TRBV6-5 to TRBJ2-7, with a tentative D call TRBD1 (6 bases). CDR1 MNHEY and CDR2 SVGAGI come from the germline V gene. Trimming cost V 6 bases and J 0 bases, with 18 bases left between them. The CDR3 is 16 residues long. The CDR3 region is CASSPWTATNSYEQYF. Here the CDR3 DNA reads TGTGCCAGCAGCCCCTGGACAGCAACCAACTCCTACGAGCAGTACTTC.

Concerning this clonotype: A read error may explain this, as a much larger clone is one base away. The CDR3 nucleotides are TGTGCCAGCTGGCTGACAGGGGGCGGTGGCTACACCTTC. Translation gives CASWLTGGGGYTF. The J gene is TRBJ1-2, the V gene TRBV6-1; 10 bases are a match to TRBD1. The V segment lost 8 bases and the J segment 7 bases; nucleotides outside the gene matches: 7. Germline CDR1 and CDR2: MNHNS and SASEGT. The CDR3 length is 13 residues.

In its sample, this clonotype was seen many times. This sequence joins TRBV12-5 and TRBJ1-2; 8 bases match TRBD1. The germline V gene encodes CDR1 LGHNT and CDR2 FRNRAP. V lost 5 bases to trimming and J lost 4 bases; unmatched junction nucleotides: 6. The CDR3 is made up of 14 amino acids. CDR3 DNA: TGTGCTAGTGGTCCAACAGGGGGTGGCTATGGCTACACCTTC. Its translation is CASGPTGGGYGYTF.

This clonotype was recorded at least ten times. This rearrangement joins TRBV5-1 to TRBJ2-5; TRBD2 agrees at 9 bases. The CDR3 loop spans 17 amino acids. V lost 1 base, J lost 0 bases, and 7 bases stayed unmatched. Germline assignment: CDR1 SGHRS and CDR2 YFSETQ. The CDR3 coding sequence is TGCGCCAGCAGCTTGTCCCCCGGGACTAGCAACCAAGAGACCCAGTACTTC. Translated: CASSLSPGTSNQETQYF.

V usage is TRBV4-1 and J usage is TRBJ2-7; D gene unclear. Germline V lookup: CDR1 MGHRA, CDR2 YSYEKL. Between the trimmed V and J ends, which lost 0 bases and 6 bases, there was a span of 9 bases. The CDR3 has 13 amino acids. CDR3 sequence reads: CASSQEVRSEQYF. DNA for the CDR3: TGCGCCAGCAGCCAAGAGGTCAGAAGCGAGCAGTACTTC.

V is TRBV7-6 and J is TRBJ2-7, with D perhaps being TRBD1 or TRBD2 (7 bases each). V lost 6 bases, J lost 0 bases, and 18 bases lay in between. Germline V gene data show CDR1 as SGHVS and CDR2 as FNYEAQ. The CDR3 totals 16 residues. The CDR3 DNA sequence: TGTGCCAGCAGTCCAAGGGGGCTAGCGGACTCCTACGAGCAGTACTTC. Encoded protein: CASSPRGLADSYEQYF.

V and J are TRBV6-5 and TRBJ2-5; 7 nucleotides align to TRBD1. The CDR3 contains 14 residues. Germline V gene data show CDR1 as MNHEY and CDR2 as SVGAGI. Losses at the gene ends were 6 bases for V and 4 bases for J; bases not matched to a gene: 8. DNA for the CDR3: TGTGCCAGCAGCCTTGAGGGGGCCCTAGAGACCCAGTACTTC. This sequence encodes CASSLEGALETQYF.

This clonotype was observed at least ten times. The rearrangement links TRBV5-1 to TRBJ1-1, with D possibly matching TRBD1 (5 bases). Germline V gene lookup returns CDR1 SGHRS and CDR2 YFSETQ. The CDR3 runs to 15 residues. Trimming removed 0 bases from V and 9 bases from J, with 18 bases in between. CDR3 sequence (DNA): TGCGCCAGCAGCTTGGCCACCGGGACCGCCGGAAAAGCTTTCTTT. Encoded protein: CASSLATGTAGKAFF.

This clonotype occurred many times. The V call is TRBV29-1, the J call TRBJ2-7, with a weak D call TRBD2 (5 bases). The length of the CDR3 is 15 residues. V was pared by 6 bases and J by 4 bases, with 22 bases between. CDR1 is SQVTM and CDR2 is ANQGSEA in the germline V gene. The CDR3 reads CSVQRADGEAYEQYF. The CDR3 DNA reads as TGCAGCGTCCAGAGAGCGGACGGAGAAGCTTACGAGCAGTACTTC.